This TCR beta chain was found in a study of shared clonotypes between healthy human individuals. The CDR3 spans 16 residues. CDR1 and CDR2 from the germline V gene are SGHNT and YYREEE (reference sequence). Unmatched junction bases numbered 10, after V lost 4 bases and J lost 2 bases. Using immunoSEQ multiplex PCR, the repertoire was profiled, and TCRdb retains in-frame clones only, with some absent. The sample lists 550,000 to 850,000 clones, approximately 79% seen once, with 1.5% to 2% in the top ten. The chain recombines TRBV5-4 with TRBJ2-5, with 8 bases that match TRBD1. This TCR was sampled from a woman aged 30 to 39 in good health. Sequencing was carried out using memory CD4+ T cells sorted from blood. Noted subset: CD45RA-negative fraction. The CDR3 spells CASSPSPGQVQETQYF. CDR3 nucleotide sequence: TGTGCCAGCAGCCCAAGCCCGGGACAGGTACAAGAGACCCAGTACTTC.